The 7 T cell receptor beta chains below were found in one sample sequenced in a study of T cells in Graves' hyperthyroidism and ophthalmopathy. RNA transcripts served as the template for amplifying TCR beta CDR3 regions. A set of HTBI primers served as the primers for a first-round RT-PCR of the TCR CDR3. TCRdb called the multiplex PCR reads again in MiXCR, with one record for every CDR3 protein. The table records roughly 580,000 distinct CDR3 sequences, around 45% of them present only once. Sequencing used peripheral blood or thyroid tissue (not recorded which). These receptors were collected from a woman under 30 with Graves' hyperthyroidism.

This clonotype was found a few times. The V call is TRBV2, the J call TRBJ2-7, with a possible D match to TRBD2 (5 bases). The CDR3 spans 14 residues. The V gene's germline CDR1 is SNHLY and CDR2 FYNNEI. V lost 7 bases and J lost 2, with 15 bases in between. The CDR3 DNA reads TGTGCCAGCACACATCGAAAGCGGCCCTACGAGCAGTACTTC. Amino acid sequence: CASTHRKRPYEQYF.

On this clonotype: One base away lies a much larger clone, so this may be a sequencing read error. The chain couples TRBV10-3 to TRBJ1-2; D is undetermined. From germline, CDR1 is ENHRY and CDR2 SYGVKD. This CDR3 is built from 13 residues. Between the trimmed V and J ends, which lost 2 bases and 1 base, there was a span of 5 bases. As DNA, the CDR3 is TGTGCCATCAGTGAGAACGGTAACTATGGCTACACCTTC. Translated, it gives CAISENGNYGYTF.

This clonotype has only a few counts. The chain employs TRBV20-1 and TRBJ1-2; D is perhaps TRBD1 (6 bases). Germline CDR1 DFQATT, CDR2 SNEGSKA (reference sequence). This CDR3 contains 15 residues. The V end lost 0 bases, the J end lost 3 bases, and 14 bases lay between the germline ends. CDR3 sequence (DNA): TGCAGTGCTAGAGACGGGGGGCTACGTCACTATGGCTACACCTTC. This encodes CSARDGGLRHYGYTF.

Only a few counts were recorded for this clonotype. The chain couples TRBV10-3 to TRBJ2-2; TRBD2 matches 15 bases. Unmatched junction bases numbered 11, after V lost 4 bases and J lost 5 bases. The V gene's germline CDR1 is ENHRY and CDR2 SYGVKD. The CDR3 runs to 19 residues. As DNA, the CDR3 is TGTGCCATCAGTGGAACCAACAGAGGGACTAGCGGGAGGACCGGGGAGCTGTTTTTT. Residues: CAISGTNRGTSGRTGELFF.

The chain carries TRBV20-1 and TRBJ2-2; 11 nucleotides align to TRBD2. V trimming: 4 bases; J trimming: 4 bases; junction bases outside the gene matches: 8. This CDR3 comprises 16 residues. CDR1 and CDR2 from the germline V gene are DFQATT and SNEGSKA (reference sequence). The CDR3 reads CSANGLAGGSTGELFF. The CDR3 DNA reads as TGCAGTGCTAATGGGCTAGCGGGAGGTAGCACCGGGGAGCTGTTTTTT.

The J gene is TRBJ2-7, the V gene TRBV29-1; weak D call: TRBD2 (6 bases). CDR3 length: 11 amino acids. The germline CDR1 and CDR2 sequences are SQVTM and ANQGSEA. CDR3 nucleotides: TGCAGGGAGGGAGAGACCTACGAGCAGTACTTC. Translation gives CREGETYEQYF.

This clonotype was detected only a few times. The V call is TRBV20-1, the J call TRBJ2-7; 14 positions agree with TRBD2. Germline V gives CDR1 DFQATT, CDR2 SNEGSKA (reference sequence). The CDR3 runs 14 residues. V lost 5 bases and J lost 4; bases outside the gene matches: 4. The CDR3 coding sequence is TGCAGTGCTGAGAGACTAGCGGGAGGGTACGAGCAGTACTTC. This translates into CSAERLAGGYEQYF.